This passage covers 7 T cell receptor beta chains from one sample sequenced in a study of T-cell memory formation after mild COVID-19. TCRdb recomputed calls from the 5' RACE reads with MiXCR, one row per CDR3 protein. The table records tens of thousands of distinct CDR3 sequences, around a quarter of them present only once. The sample taken for sequencing was PBMCs or a T cell subset sorted from them (not recorded which). These TCRs come from a man aged 18 to 29 who had mild COVID-19 (a few samples of this study predate the infection). Cell type and time point are not known.

The chain combines TRBV29-1 with TRBJ1-1, with TRBD1 matching 8 bases. V lost 4 bases, J lost 3 bases, and 13 bases stayed unmatched. The CDR3 consists of 16 residues. Germline CDR1 SQVTM, CDR2 ANQGSEA. The CDR3 DNA sequence: TGCAGCGTTGTTTTCTATTTCGGACAGGGAGACACTGAAGCTTTCTTT. It specifies CSVVFYFGQGDTEAFF.

This chain uses TRBV7-9 with TRBJ1-4; D remains unclear. The V end was cut by 4 bases, the J end by 7 bases, with 19 bases between. The CDR3 covers 16 residues. Germline CDR1 and CDR2: SEHNR and FQNEAQ (reference sequence). CDR3: CASSSNAVAGIEKLFF. The CDR3 DNA sequence: TGTGCCAGCAGCTCCAACGCCGTTGCGGGGATTGAAAAACTGTTTTTT.

This clonotype was observed a few times. The chain is built from TRBV12-3 or TRBV12-4 and TRBJ2-1, with 8 bases matching TRBD2. The CDR3 sequence is 14 residues long. The V and J ends lost 6 bases and 2 bases, in that order; junction bases with no gene match: 3. As DNA, the CDR3 is TGTGCCAGCAGCGCGGGGGGCCCCTACAATGAGCAGTTCTTC. It is translated as CASSAGGPYNEQFF.

In DNA form, the CDR3 reads TGCAGTGCTAGACCCCGTGAGCGGTGGGGGACAGATACGCAGTATTTT. Encoded protein: CSARPRERWGTDTQYF. The genes are TRBV20-1 and TRBJ2-3; D may correspond to TRBD1 or TRBD2 (5 bases each). CDR1 and CDR2 (germline): DFQATT, SNEGSKA (reference sequence). Trimming took off 2 bases at V and 3 bases at J, with 18 bases between the two ends. The CDR3 runs to 16 residues.

The V call is TRBV4-1, the J call TRBJ2-1; possible D gene TRBD1, 7 bases. The V end lost 1 base, the J end lost 7 bases, and 20 bases lay between the germline ends. Germline assignment: CDR1 MGHRA and CDR2 YSYEKL. The CDR3 has 17 amino acids. In nucleotides, the CDR3 is TGCGCCAGCAGCCAAGTTGGTAGCGCCCCAGGGGGGAATGAGCAGTTCTTC. It yields the protein CASSQVGSAPGGNEQFF.

This sequence joins TRBV10-2 and TRBJ1-5; D unclear. The V end was cut by 8 bases, the J end by 0 bases, with 5 bases between. Germline V gene lookup returns CDR1 WSHSY and CDR2 SAAADI. This CDR3 spans 12 amino acids. Here the CDR3 reads CASANSNQPQHF. The CDR3 bases are TGCGCCAGCGCGAATAGCAATCAGCCCCAGCATTTT.

The chain uses TRBV27 and TRBJ2-3, with 7 bases aligning to TRBD2. Trimming removed 8 bases from V and 4 bases from J; junction bases left unmatched: 12. CDR1 is MNHEY, CDR2 SMNVEV, per germline (reference sequence). The CDR3 contains 15 residues. CDR3 in DNA: TGTGCCAGCCCGCCTTGGGCGGGGGTAGCAGATACGCAGTATTTT. It translates to CASPPWAGVADTQYF.